The clone carrying this T cell receptor beta chain has more than one count but fewer than ten. The sample comes from a study of T cells in Graves' hyperthyroidism and ophthalmopathy. Amplification targeted TCR beta CDR3 regions from RNA transcripts. The TCR CDR3 was amplified in a first-round RT-PCR using the HTBI primer set. TCRdb analysed the multiplex PCR reads with MiXCR anew, one entry per CDR3 protein. The sample carries about 480,000 distinct CDR3 sequences, roughly 22% recorded once. V lost 1 base to trimming and J lost 0 bases, with 4 bases between them. Germline lookup yields CDR1 SNHLY and CDR2 FYNNEI. The CDR3 runs 14 residues.

The TCR originated in a woman aged 70 to 79 with Graves' ophthalmopathy. This sequence joins TRBV2 and TRBJ1-3; no firm D call. The sequencing sample was made of blood. CDR3 bases: TGTGCCAGCAGTGAAGTCTTCTCTGGAAACACCATATATTTT. Translated: CASSEVFSGNTIYF.